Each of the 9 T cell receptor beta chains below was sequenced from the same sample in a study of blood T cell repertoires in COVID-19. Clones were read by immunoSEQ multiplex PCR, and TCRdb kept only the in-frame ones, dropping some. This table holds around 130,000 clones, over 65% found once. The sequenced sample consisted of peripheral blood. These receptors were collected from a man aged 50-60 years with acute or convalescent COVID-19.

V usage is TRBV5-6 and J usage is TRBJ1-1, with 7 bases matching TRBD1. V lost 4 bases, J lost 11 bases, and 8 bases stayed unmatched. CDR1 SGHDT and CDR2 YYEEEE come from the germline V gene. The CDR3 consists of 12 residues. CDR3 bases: TGTGCCAGCAGCAGGCCGACAGGGATGGCTTTCTTT. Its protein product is CASSRPTGMAFF.

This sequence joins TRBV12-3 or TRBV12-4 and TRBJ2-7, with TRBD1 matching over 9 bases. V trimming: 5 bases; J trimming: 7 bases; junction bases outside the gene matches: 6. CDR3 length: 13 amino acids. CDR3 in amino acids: CASSRQGVGEQYF. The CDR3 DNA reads TGTGCCAGCAGTAGACAGGGGGTAGGAGAGCAGTACTTC.

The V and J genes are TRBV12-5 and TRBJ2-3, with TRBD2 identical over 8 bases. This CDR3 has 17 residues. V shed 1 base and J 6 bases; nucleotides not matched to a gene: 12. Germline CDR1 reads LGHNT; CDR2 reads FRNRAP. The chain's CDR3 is CASGLDGSSGPGDTQYF. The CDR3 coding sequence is TGTGCTAGTGGTTTGGACGGGTCTAGCGGGCCGGGGGATACGCAGTATTTT. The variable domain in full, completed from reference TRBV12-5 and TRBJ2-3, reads DARVTQTPRHKVTEMGQEVTMRCQPILGHNTVFWYRQTMMQGLELLAYFRNRAPLDDSGMPKDRFSAEMPDATLATLKIQPSEPRDSAVYFCASGLDGSSGPGDTQYFGPGTRLTVL.

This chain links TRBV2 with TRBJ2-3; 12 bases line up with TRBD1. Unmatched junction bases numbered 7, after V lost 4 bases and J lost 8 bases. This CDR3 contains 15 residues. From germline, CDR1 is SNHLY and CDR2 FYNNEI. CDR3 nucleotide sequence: TGTGCCAGCAGTGGACGGGACAGGGGGCTAGGTACGCAGTATTTT. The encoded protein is CASSGRDRGLGTQYF.

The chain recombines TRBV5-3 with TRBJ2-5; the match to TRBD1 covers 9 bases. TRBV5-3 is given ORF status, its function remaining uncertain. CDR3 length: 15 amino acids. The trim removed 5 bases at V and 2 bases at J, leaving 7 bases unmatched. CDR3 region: CARRKDRGLQETQYF. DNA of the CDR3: TGTGCCAGAAGAAAGGACAGGGGACTACAAGAGACCCAGTACTTC.

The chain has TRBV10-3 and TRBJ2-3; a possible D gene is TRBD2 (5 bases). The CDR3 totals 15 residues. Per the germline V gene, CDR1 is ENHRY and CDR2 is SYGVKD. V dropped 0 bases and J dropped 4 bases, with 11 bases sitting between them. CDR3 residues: CAISESSRGSDTQYF. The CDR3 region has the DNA TGTGCCATCAGTGAGTCCTCACGGGGTTCAGATACGCAGTATTTT.

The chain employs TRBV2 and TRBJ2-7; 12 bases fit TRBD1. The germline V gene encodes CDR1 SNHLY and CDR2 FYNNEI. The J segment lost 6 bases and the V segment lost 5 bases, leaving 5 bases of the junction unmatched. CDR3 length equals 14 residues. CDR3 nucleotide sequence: TGTGCCAGCAGTAAGGGACAGGGGGCAGTCGAGCAGTACTTC. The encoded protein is CASSKGQGAVEQYF.

CDR3 amino acids: CASRSRATSYEQYV. The CDR3 DNA follows: TGTGCCAGCAGGTCGCGTGCCACTTCCTACGAGCAGTACGTC. This chain connects TRBV5-6 to TRBJ2-7, with D unclear. Germline V CDR1 and CDR2: SGHDT, YYEEEE. The germline V and J ends were trimmed by 5 bases and 1 base, with 13 bases remaining between them. The CDR3 has 14 amino acids.

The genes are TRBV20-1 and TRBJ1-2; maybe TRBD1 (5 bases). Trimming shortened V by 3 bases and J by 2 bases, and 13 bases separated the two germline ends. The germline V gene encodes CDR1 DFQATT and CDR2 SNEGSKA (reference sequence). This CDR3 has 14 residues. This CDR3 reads CSASIPTVNYGYTF. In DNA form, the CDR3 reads TGCAGTGCTAGTATTCCGACAGTCAACTATGGCTACACCTTC.